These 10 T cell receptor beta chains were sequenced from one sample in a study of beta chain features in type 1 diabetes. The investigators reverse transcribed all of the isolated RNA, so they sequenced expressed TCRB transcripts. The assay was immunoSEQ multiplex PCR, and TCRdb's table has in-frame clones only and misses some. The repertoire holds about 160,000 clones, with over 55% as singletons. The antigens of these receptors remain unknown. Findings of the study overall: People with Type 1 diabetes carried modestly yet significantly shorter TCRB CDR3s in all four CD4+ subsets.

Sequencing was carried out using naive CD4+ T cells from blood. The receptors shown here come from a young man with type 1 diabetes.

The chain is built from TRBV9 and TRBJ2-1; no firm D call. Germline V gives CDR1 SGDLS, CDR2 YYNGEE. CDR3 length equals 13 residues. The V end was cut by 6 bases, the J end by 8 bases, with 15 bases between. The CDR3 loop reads CASTSHNRDEQFF. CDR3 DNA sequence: TGTGCCAGCACGTCCCACAATAGGGATGAGCAGTTCTTC.

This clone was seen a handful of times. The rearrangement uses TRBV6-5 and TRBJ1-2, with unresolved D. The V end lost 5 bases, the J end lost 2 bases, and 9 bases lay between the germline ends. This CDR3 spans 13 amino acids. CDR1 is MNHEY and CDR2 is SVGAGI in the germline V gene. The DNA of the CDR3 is TGTGCCAGCAGTCCAACTCTGAACTATGGCTACACCTTC. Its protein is CASSPTLNYGYTF.

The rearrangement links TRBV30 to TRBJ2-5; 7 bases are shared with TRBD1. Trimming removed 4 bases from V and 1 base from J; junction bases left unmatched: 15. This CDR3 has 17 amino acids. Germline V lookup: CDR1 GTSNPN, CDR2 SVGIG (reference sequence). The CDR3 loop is CAWMGERGGFRQETQYF. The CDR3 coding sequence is TGTGCCTGGATGGGGGAGCGAGGGGGCTTTCGCCAAGAGACCCAGTACTTC. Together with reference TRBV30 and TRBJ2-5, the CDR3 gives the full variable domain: SQTIHQWPATLVQPVGSPLSLECTVEGTSNPNLYWYRQAAGRGLQLLFYSVGIGQISSEVPQNLSASRPQDRQFILSSKKLLLSDSGFYLCAWMGERGGFRQETQYFGPGTRLLVL.

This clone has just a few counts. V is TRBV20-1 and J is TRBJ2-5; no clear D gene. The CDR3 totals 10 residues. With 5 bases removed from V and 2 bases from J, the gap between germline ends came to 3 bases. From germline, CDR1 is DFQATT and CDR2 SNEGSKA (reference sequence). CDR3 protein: CSAFQETQYF. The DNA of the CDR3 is TGCAGTGCTTTTCAAGAGACCCAGTACTTC.

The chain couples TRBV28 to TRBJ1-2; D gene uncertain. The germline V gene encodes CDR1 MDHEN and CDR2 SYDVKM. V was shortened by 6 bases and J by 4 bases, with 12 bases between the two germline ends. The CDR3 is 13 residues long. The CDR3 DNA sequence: TGTGCCAGCAGACCTCGGACGGTCTATGGCTACACCTTC. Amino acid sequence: CASRPRTVYGYTF.

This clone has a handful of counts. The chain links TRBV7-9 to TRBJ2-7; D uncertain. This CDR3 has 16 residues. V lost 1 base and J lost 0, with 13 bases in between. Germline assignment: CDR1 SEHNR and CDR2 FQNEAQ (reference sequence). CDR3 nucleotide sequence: TGTGCCAGCAGCTTAGTATCGGCAGGAAGCTCCTACGAGCAGTACTTC. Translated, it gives CASSLVSAGSSYEQYF.

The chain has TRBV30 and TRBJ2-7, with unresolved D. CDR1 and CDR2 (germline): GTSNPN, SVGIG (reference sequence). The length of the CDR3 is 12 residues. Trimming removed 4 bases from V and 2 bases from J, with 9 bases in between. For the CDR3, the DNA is TGTGCCTGGACGGCCGGAACCTACGAGCAGTACTTC. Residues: CAWTAGTYEQYF. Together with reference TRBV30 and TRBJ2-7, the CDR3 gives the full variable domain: SQTIHQWPATLVQPVGSPLSLECTVEGTSNPNLYWYRQAAGRGLQLLFYSVGIGQISSEVPQNLSASRPQDRQFILSSKKLLLSDSGFYLCAWTAGTYEQYFGPGTRLTVT.

The CDR3 spells CASSSEQSNTEAFF. The CDR3 coding sequence is TGTGCCAGCAGCTCGGAACAGAGTAACACTGAAGCTTTCTTT. The chain joins TRBV7-2 to TRBJ1-1, with D hard to call. The CDR3 has 14 residues. Germline CDR1 SGHTA, CDR2 FQGNSA. The ends were cut back, 4 bases at V and 2 bases at J, with 11 bases in the middle.

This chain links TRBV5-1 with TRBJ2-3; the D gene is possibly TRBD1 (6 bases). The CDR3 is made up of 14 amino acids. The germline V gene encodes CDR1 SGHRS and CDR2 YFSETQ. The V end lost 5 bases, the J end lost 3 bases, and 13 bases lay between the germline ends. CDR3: CASRLTGTTDTQYF. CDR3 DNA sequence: TGCGCCAGCAGACTGACAGGAACAACAGATACGCAGTATTTT.

In DNA form, the CDR3 reads TGTGCCAGCAGCATGGACAGGGAAAACAATGAGCAGTTCTTC. Amino acid sequence: CASSMDRENNEQFF. The chain couples TRBV11-3 to TRBJ2-1; 8 positions agree with TRBD1. The CDR3 loop spans 14 amino acids. In germline, CDR1 is SGHNT, CDR2 YENEEA. The V and J ends lost 5 bases and 5 bases, in that order; junction bases with no gene match: 5.